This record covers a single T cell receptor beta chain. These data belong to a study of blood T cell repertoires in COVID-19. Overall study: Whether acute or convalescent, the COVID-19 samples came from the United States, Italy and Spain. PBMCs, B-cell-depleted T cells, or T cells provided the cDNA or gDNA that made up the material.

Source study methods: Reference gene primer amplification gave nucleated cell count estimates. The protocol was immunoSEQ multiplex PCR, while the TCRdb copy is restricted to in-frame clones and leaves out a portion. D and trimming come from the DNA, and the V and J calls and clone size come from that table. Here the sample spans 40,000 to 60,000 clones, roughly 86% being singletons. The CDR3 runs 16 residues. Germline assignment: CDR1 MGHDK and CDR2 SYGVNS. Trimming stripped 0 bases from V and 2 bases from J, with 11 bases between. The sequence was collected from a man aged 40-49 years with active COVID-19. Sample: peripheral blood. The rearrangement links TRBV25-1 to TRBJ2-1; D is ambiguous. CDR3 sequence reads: CASSEYKATTYNEQFF. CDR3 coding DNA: TGTGCCAGCAGTGAATATAAGGCGACAACCTACAATGAGCAGTTCTTC.